One sample yielded the 26 T cell receptor beta chains listed below, sequenced in a study of shared clonotypes between healthy human individuals. CD45RO-negative CD8 cells positively selected for CCR7 made up the naive population, which excluded terminally differentiated effector memory CD45RA+ cells. Here immunoSEQ multiplex PCR was the method, and the copy in TCRdb shows in-frame clones only, minus some. The table has about 2 million clones, approximately 94% seen once. Sequenced: naive CD8+ T cells sorted from blood. The receptors stem from a man younger than 30 in good health.

This clone has just a few counts. CDR3 sequence: CAWGGLRDSCDQPQHF. The CDR3 region has the DNA TGTGCCTGGGGGGGGCTCCGGGACAGCTGCGATCAGCCCCAGCATTTT. The V and J genes are TRBV30 and TRBJ1-5; 7 bases fit TRBD1. There are 16 residues in the CDR3. J was trimmed by 5 bases and V by 5 bases; bases with no gene match: 15. Looked up from germline, CDR1 is GTSNPN and CDR2 is SVGIG (reference sequence).

On this clone itself: Other DNA sequences in this sample translate to the same CDR3. DNA for the CDR3: TGTGCCAGCAGTTACTCGGAAGGGCTGGGCTACACCTTC. This codes for CASSYSEGLGYTF. The rearrangement joins TRBV6-5 to TRBJ1-2; no definite D call. CDR1 MNHEY and CDR2 SVGAGI come from the germline V gene. CDR3 length: 13 amino acids. Deletions cut 0 bases from V and 8 bases from J, with 10 bases between.

The V call is TRBV27, the J call TRBJ2-2, with 8 nucleotides matching TRBD1. The CDR3 length is 14 residues. The V and J ends lost 3 bases and 6 bases, in that order; junction bases with no gene match: 3. Germline-derived CDR1 and CDR2 are MNHEY and SMNVEV (reference sequence). CDR3: CASSFDRGAGELFF. The CDR3 DNA reads as TGTGCCAGCAGTTTCGACAGGGGAGCCGGGGAGCTGTTTTTT.

This clone was counted a single time. For the CDR3, the DNA is TGTGCCAGCAGCTCAATTGGGGAGAACTATGGCTACACCTTC. Encoded protein: CASSSIGENYGYTF. V is TRBV28 and J is TRBJ1-2; D is uncertain. Germline V gene lookup returns CDR1 MDHEN and CDR2 SYDVKM. V shed 6 bases and J shed 2 bases, with 13 bases lying between them. CDR3 length equals 14 residues.

This clone was seen only once. The chain is built from TRBV25-1 and TRBJ2-1, with D possibly matching TRBD2 (6 bases). The ends were cut back, 2 bases at V and 5 bases at J, with 16 bases in the middle. Per the germline V gene, CDR1 is MGHDK and CDR2 is SYGVNS. CDR3 length: 16 residues. The DNA for the CDR3 is TGTGCCAGCAGTGAACTTGCCGGGACTGACAACAATGAGCAGTTCTTC. It translates to CASSELAGTDNNEQFF.

The chain has TRBV10-2 and TRBJ1-2; D might be TRBD1 (5 bases). The CDR3 is made up of 14 amino acids. Germline V lookup: CDR1 WSHSY, CDR2 SAAADI. Trimming shortened V by 2 bases and J by 3 bases, and 10 bases separated the two germline ends. The CDR3, as DNA: TGCGCCAGCAGTGAGATAGGGGATTACTATGGCTACACCTTC. Amino acid sequence: CASSEIGDYYGYTF.

The chain is built from TRBV6-6 and TRBJ2-7; D is unresolved. V was shortened by 2 bases and J by 2 bases, with 13 bases between the two germline ends. CDR1 and CDR2 (germline): MNHNY, SVGAGI (reference sequence). This CDR3 contains 15 residues. The CDR3 spells CASSYTRAQAYEQYF. Written as DNA, the CDR3 is TGTGCCAGCAGTTACACCCGGGCACAAGCCTACGAGCAGTACTTC.

As regards this clone: This specimen includes other DNA sequences encoding the same CDR3. The V and J genes are TRBV13 and TRBJ2-7, with D hard to call. Germline V CDR1 and CDR2: PRHDT, FYEKMQ (reference sequence). V lost 3 bases to trimming and J lost 2 bases, with 8 bases between them. The CDR3 length is 13 residues. The chain's CDR3 is CASSLGSPYEQYF. The CDR3 DNA follows: TGTGCCAGCAGCTTGGGTTCCCCCTACGAGCAGTACTTC. Full variable domain (remainder filled in from reference TRBV13 and TRBJ2-7): AAGVIQSPRHLIKEKRETATLKCYPIPRHDTVYWYQQGPGQDPQFLISFYEKMQSDKGSIPDRFSAQQFSDYHSELNMSSLELGDSALYFCASSLGSPYEQYFGPGTRLTVT.

About this clone itself: Other DNA sequences from this sample encode an identical CDR3 as well. The chain carries TRBV9 and TRBJ1-6, with a tentative D call TRBD1 (5 bases). Germline values: CDR1 SGDLS, CDR2 YYNGEE. The V end lost 0 bases, the J end lost 6 bases, and 7 bases lay between the germline ends. The CDR3 is made up of 14 amino acids. The CDR3 here is CASSVDGGNSPLHF. CDR3 in DNA: TGTGCCAGCAGCGTAGATGGGGGTAATTCACCCCTCCACTTT. The full variable domain, in which reference TRBV9 and TRBJ1-6 provide the parts outside the CDR3, is DSGVTQTPKHLITATGQRVTLRCSPRSGDLSVYWYQQSLDQGLQFLIQYYNGEERAKGNILERFSAQQFPDLHSELNLSSLELGDSALYFCASSVDGGNSPLHFGNGTRLTVT.

V and J are TRBV10-3 and TRBJ2-7; 9 nucleotides line up with TRBD1. V trimming: 4 bases; J trimming: 12 bases; junction bases outside the gene matches: 4. Germline assignment: CDR1 ENHRY and CDR2 SYGVKD. The CDR3 loop spans 11 amino acids. CDR3 in DNA: TGTGCCATCAGTGTCGGGACAGGGCTGTACTTC. Translation gives CAISVGTGLYF.

The chain carries TRBV10-2 and TRBJ2-2; 7 bases fit TRBD1. The CDR3 length is 11 residues. V dropped 6 bases and J dropped 9; count of bases not matched to a gene: 1. Germline V gene sequence: CDR1 WSHSY, CDR2 SAAADI. The CDR3 sequence: CASRTGWELFF. In DNA form, the CDR3 reads TGCGCCAGCAGGACAGGGTGGGAGCTGTTTTTT.

This clone was seen only once. The CDR3: CASSQGGGDYEQYF. The CDR3 DNA follows: TGTGCCAGCAGCCAAGGGGGCGGGGACTACGAGCAGTACTTC. The chain combines TRBV5-4 with TRBJ2-7, with D maybe TRBD1 (7 bases). The V gene's germline CDR1 is SGHNT and CDR2 YYREEE (reference sequence). The CDR3 length is 14 residues. V gave up 4 bases and J gave up 3 bases, with 14 bases separating them.

CDR3 sequence (DNA): TGTGCCAGCAAATGGGACGGACTCAACGAGCAGTACTTC. Protein sequence: CASKWDGLNEQYF. The rearrangement uses TRBV2 and TRBJ2-7; D may correspond to TRBD1 or TRBD2 (5 bases each). Germline V gene sequence: CDR1 SNHLY, CDR2 FYNNEI. Trimming removed 7 bases from V and 5 bases from J, with 15 bases in between. CDR3 length: 13 residues.

This clone came up once. The chain has TRBV5-1 and TRBJ1-5, with D uncertain. CDR1 is SGHRS and CDR2 is YFSETQ in the germline V gene. Trimming removed 7 bases from V and 4 bases from J, with 18 bases in between. This CDR3 has 15 residues. CDR3 region: CASLGRVACNQPQHF. For the CDR3, the DNA is TGCGCCAGCTTAGGGAGGGTCGCTTGTAATCAGCCCCAGCATTTT.

The rearrangement uses TRBV4-3 and TRBJ1-1, with 9 positions matching TRBD1. The CDR3 spans 14 residues. Germline V gene data show CDR1 as LGHNA and CDR2 as YSLEER. Trimming removed 1 base from V and 7 bases from J; junction bases left unmatched: 4. CDR3 nucleotide sequence: TGCGCCAGCAGCCAAGGGACAGGGGAGAGTGAAGCTTTCTTT. It codes for CASSQGTGESEAFF.

Concerning this clone itself: In the same sample, other DNA sequences code for this CDR3. The V call is TRBV5-6, the J call TRBJ2-7, with D perhaps matching TRBD1 (5 bases). The V and J ends lost 1 base and 2 bases respectively, with 7 bases between them. Germline V CDR1 and CDR2: SGHDT, YYEEEE. The CDR3 length is 13 residues. As DNA, the CDR3 is TGTGCCAGCAGCTTGCAGGGTACCTACGAGCAGTACTTC. It specifies CASSLQGTYEQYF.

V usage is TRBV7-8 and J usage is TRBJ1-2, with unresolved D. The V gene lost 8 bases and the J gene lost 4 bases, with 17 bases spanning the gap. The CDR3 runs to 14 residues. CDR1 SGHVS and CDR2 FQNEAQ come from the germline V gene. As DNA, the CDR3 is TGTGCCAGCTGGGCACTACCCGAGGGCTATGGCTACACCTTC. It encodes CASWALPEGYGYTF. Full variable domain (missing parts from reference TRBV7-8 and TRBJ1-2): GAGVSQSPRYKVAKRGQDVALRCDPISGHVSLFWYQQALGQGPEFLTYFQNEAQLDKSGLPSDRFFAERPEGSVSTLKIQRTQQEDSAVYLCASWALPEGYGYTFGSGTRLTVV.

The chain carries TRBV6-5 and TRBJ2-5; D is perhaps TRBD1 (6 bases). Trimming left V 4 bases short and J 0 bases short, with 9 bases between. CDR3 length: 14 amino acids. CDR1 is MNHEY and CDR2 is SVGAGI in the germline V gene. The CDR3 sequence: CASSWTAYQETQYF. For the CDR3, the DNA is TGTGCCAGCAGTTGGACAGCGTACCAAGAGACCCAGTACTTC.

The chain has TRBV28 and TRBJ2-3; D gene uncertain. CDR1 is MDHEN and CDR2 is SYDVKM in the germline V gene. V was pared by 2 bases and J by 1 base, with 7 bases between. This CDR3 spans 14 amino acids. CDR3 residues: CASSLASGTDTQYF. In nucleotides, the CDR3 is TGTGCCAGCAGTTTAGCTTCTGGCACAGATACGCAGTATTTT.

The rearrangement links TRBV5-4 to TRBJ2-3, with a possible D match to TRBD1 (5 bases). Between the trimmed V and J ends, which lost 1 base and 0 bases, there was a span of 9 bases. CDR3 length: 15 residues. The germline V gene has CDR1 SGHNT and CDR2 YYREEE (reference sequence). CDR3 sequence: CASSLFQGSTDTQYF. CDR3 nucleotide sequence: TGTGCCAGCAGCTTGTTCCAGGGTAGCACAGATACGCAGTATTTT.

The chain employs TRBV5-5 and TRBJ1-3; maybe TRBD1 (6 bases). V was clipped by 0 bases and J by 0 bases, with 10 bases between them. The CDR3 runs to 16 residues. Per germline, CDR1 SGHKS and CDR2 YYEKEE (reference sequence). As DNA, the CDR3 is TGTGCCAGCAGCTTGGCCCTGGACAGCTCTGGAAACACCATATATTTT. Protein: CASSLALDSSGNTIYF. Variable domain in full (rest from reference TRBV5-5 and TRBJ1-3): DAGVTQSPTHLIKTRGQQVTLRCSPISGHKSVSWYQQVLGQGPQFIFQYYEKEERGRGNFPDRFSARQFPNYSSELNVNALLLGDSALYLCASSLALDSSGNTIYFGEGSWLTVV.

The chain employs TRBV5-6 and TRBJ2-1; tentative D call: TRBD2 (6 bases). The V gene lost 2 bases and the J gene lost 4 bases, with 22 bases spanning the gap. CDR1 is SGHDT, CDR2 YYEEEE, per germline. The length of the CDR3 is 18 residues. Written as DNA, the CDR3 is TGTGCCAGCAGCTTTGGGGTCGTAGGGGAGGCTAGTTACAATGAGCAGTTCTTC. Its protein product is CASSFGVVGEASYNEQFF.

The rearrangement uses TRBV2 and TRBJ1-3; no clear D. Germline V gene lookup returns CDR1 SNHLY and CDR2 FYNNEI. There are 14 residues in the CDR3. V lost 4 bases, J lost 0 bases, and 7 bases lay in between. This CDR3 is CASSGVNSGNTIYF. The CDR3 nucleotides are TGTGCCAGCAGTGGGGTTAACTCTGGAAACACCATATATTTT. The full variable domain, completed using reference TRBV2 and TRBJ1-3, is EPEVTQTPSHQVTQMGQEVILRCVPISNHLYFYWYRQILGQKVEFLVSFYNNEISEKSEIFDDQFSVERPDGSNFTLKIRSTKLEDSAMYFCASSGVNSGNTIYFGEGSWLTVV.

This chain links TRBV11-2 with TRBJ2-3, with D possibly being TRBD1 (6 bases). This CDR3 comprises 16 residues. Trimming took off 4 bases at V and 2 bases at J, with 16 bases between the two ends. Per the germline V gene, CDR1 is SGHAT and CDR2 is FQNNGV. CDR3 protein: CASSSLTGLLTDTQYF. The CDR3 nucleotides read TGTGCCAGCAGCTCGCTGACAGGCTTACTCACAGATACGCAGTATTTT.

A word on this clone: Additional DNA sequences in this sample encode the identical CDR3. The chain combines TRBV4-1 with TRBJ2-7; 7 bases are shared with TRBD1. V lost 1 base, J lost 3 bases, and 3 bases stayed unmatched. The CDR3 runs to 14 residues. Looked up from germline, CDR1 is MGHRA and CDR2 is YSYEKL. Here the CDR3 reads CASSQVDRDYEQYF. Written as DNA, the CDR3 is TGCGCCAGCAGCCAAGTAGACAGGGACTACGAGCAGTACTTC.

This chain links TRBV2 with TRBJ2-3; D tentatively reads TRBD1 or TRBD2 (5 bases each). This CDR3 is built from 14 residues. The germline V gene encodes CDR1 SNHLY and CDR2 FYNNEI. The germline V and J ends were trimmed by 4 bases and 2 bases, with 10 bases remaining between them. CDR3 sequence reads: CASSVMGDTDTQYF. The DNA of the CDR3 is TGTGCCAGCAGTGTTATGGGGGACACAGATACGCAGTATTTT.